The 28 T cell receptor beta chains below were found in one sample sequenced in a study of blood T cell repertoires in COVID-19. Produced via immunoSEQ multiplex PCR; TCRdb's table is partial and in-frame only. The sample yields approximately 300,000 clones, 70% to 90% seen once. The sample taken for sequencing was PBMCs or T cells enriched from blood (not recorded which). These receptors all stem from a woman between 18 and 30 years old who had recovered from COVID-19.

This sequence joins TRBV9 and TRBJ2-3; 11 nucleotides align to TRBD2. There are 14 residues in the CDR3. V lost 6 bases and J lost 5; bases outside the gene matches: 5. From germline, CDR1 is SGDLS and CDR2 YYNGEE. This CDR3 is CASTGTSGIDTQYF. The CDR3 region has the DNA TGTGCCAGCACCGGGACTAGCGGAATAGATACGCAGTATTTT.

V usage is TRBV29-1 and J usage is TRBJ2-1; 12 bases fit TRBD2. The CDR3 sequence is 12 residues long. CDR1 SQVTM and CDR2 ANQGSEA come from the germline V gene. V lost 4 bases to trimming and J lost 10 bases; unmatched junction nucleotides: 2. CDR3 sequence: CSVGLAGVEQFF. For the CDR3, the DNA is TGCAGCGTTGGACTAGCGGGAGTAGAGCAGTTCTTC.

V and J are TRBV27 and TRBJ2-3, with TRBD2 matching over 7 bases. Trimming cost V 4 bases and J 2 bases; bases outside gene matches: 9. Germline V gives CDR1 MNHEY, CDR2 SMNVEV (reference sequence). This CDR3 has 16 residues. The CDR3 nucleotides read TGTGCCAGCAGTTCCTCGGGGGGAGGGCTCACAGATACGCAGTATTTT. Translated, it gives CASSSSGGGLTDTQYF.

The genes are TRBV30 and TRBJ1-2, with a possible D match to TRBD1 (5 bases). This CDR3 is built from 16 residues. CDR1 is GTSNPN, CDR2 SVGIG, per germline (reference sequence). V shed 1 base and J shed 3 bases, with 18 bases lying between them. CDR3 sequence (DNA): TGTGCCTGGAGTGACCCGTGGACACCCCATCACTATGGCTACACCTTC. It translates to CAWSDPWTPHHYGYTF.

The chain recombines TRBV2 with TRBJ2-3, with D uncertain. Germline V CDR1 and CDR2: SNHLY, FYNNEI. This CDR3 is 13 amino acids long. Trimming removed 0 bases from V and 6 bases from J, with 7 bases in between. The CDR3 loop reads CASSEALEDTQYF. Here the CDR3 DNA reads TGTGCCAGCAGTGAAGCGCTCGAGGATACGCAGTATTTT.

The chain is built from TRBV4-2 and TRBJ1-2; 11 bases line up with TRBD1. J was trimmed by 7 bases and V by 6 bases; bases with no gene match: 7. The CDR3 is 14 residues long. The V gene's germline CDR1 is LGHNA and CDR2 YNFKEQ. CDR3 loop: CASRRDRGVSGYTF. Here the CDR3 DNA reads TGTGCCAGCAGGAGGGACAGGGGGGTCAGTGGCTACACCTTC.

This sequence joins TRBV7-9 and TRBJ1-4, with D unclear. The ends were cut back, 7 bases at V and 0 bases at J, with 6 bases in the middle. Per the germline V gene, CDR1 is SEHNR and CDR2 is FQNEAQ (reference sequence). CDR3 length equals 13 residues. This chain's CDR3 is CASTSATNEKLFF. CDR3 DNA: TGTGCCAGCACGTCTGCAACTAATGAAAAACTGTTTTTT. The complete variable domain, with remaining parts taken from reference TRBV7-9 and TRBJ1-4, reads DTGVSQNPRHKITKRGQNVTFRCDPISEHNRLYWYRQTLGQGPEFLTYFQNEAQLEKSRLLSDRFSAERPKGSFSTLEIQRTEQGDSAMYLCASTSATNEKLFFGSGTQLSVL.

The chain employs TRBV7-9 and TRBJ2-2, with D perhaps TRBD2 (6 bases). V was trimmed by 3 bases and J by 3 bases, leaving 8 bases between them. Germline CDR1 and CDR2: SEHNR and FQNEAQ (reference sequence). The CDR3 is 14 residues long. The DNA for the CDR3 is TGTGCCAGCAGCTTCGGCGGGGACACCGGGGAGCTGTTTTTT. Amino acids: CASSFGGDTGELFF.

V and J are TRBV28 and TRBJ1-6; no definite D call. This CDR3 spans 14 amino acids. Germline values: CDR1 MDHEN, CDR2 SYDVKM. V lost 6 bases and J 1 base, leaving 7 bases between the germline ends. CDR3 sequence: CASSRGSYNSPLHF. The CDR3 DNA reads TGTGCCAGCAGCCGGGGTTCCTATAATTCACCCCTCCACTTT.

This clone came up once. The chain joins TRBV7-3 to TRBJ1-1; D ambiguous. This CDR3 is built from 13 residues. V lost 3 bases, J lost 0 bases, and 5 bases lay in between. The germline CDR1 and CDR2 sequences are SGHTA and FQGTGA. The CDR3 spells CASSFNMNTEAFF. CDR3 bases: TGTGCCAGCAGCTTTAACATGAACACTGAAGCTTTCTTT.

The rearrangement uses TRBV7-9 and TRBJ1-3; 11 bases match TRBD1. This CDR3 comprises 17 residues. CDR1 and CDR2 (germline): SEHNR, FQNEAQ (reference sequence). Trimming at V came to 4 bases and at J to 0 bases, leaving 5 bases not matched to a gene. Here the CDR3 reads CASSWTGGSASGNTIYF. The CDR3 DNA reads as TGTGCCAGCAGCTGGACAGGGGGCTCGGCCTCTGGAAACACCATATATTTT.

V is TRBV6-4 and J is TRBJ1-2, with D possibly matching TRBD1 (6 bases). V was trimmed by 6 bases and J by 4 bases, leaving 12 bases between them. The CDR3 length is 13 residues. Germline V gives CDR1 MRHNA, CDR2 SNTAGT. CDR3 nucleotide sequence: TGTGCCAGCAGCATTACAGGGACCTATGGCTACACCTTC. This gives the protein CASSITGTYGYTF.

V is TRBV7-9 and J is TRBJ2-1; 10 bases are a match to TRBD2. The CDR3 consists of 16 residues. V was clipped by 0 bases and J by 10 bases; unmatched bases: 9. Germline lookup yields CDR1 SEHNR and CDR2 FQNEAQ (reference sequence). CDR3 sequence: CASSLAPSGGLLEQFF. The CDR3 DNA follows: TGTGCCAGCAGCTTAGCCCCTAGCGGGGGACTGTTAGAGCAGTTCTTC.

This rearrangement joins TRBV19 to TRBJ2-1; possibly TRBD2 for D (5 bases). Trimming stripped 6 bases from V and 3 bases from J, with 15 bases between. Germline lookup yields CDR1 LNHDA and CDR2 SQIVND (reference sequence). The CDR3 has 15 residues. In nucleotides, the CDR3 is TGTGCCAGTAGCCGCGGGCTAGGATACTACAATGAGCAGTTCTTC. Translating it yields CASSRGLGYYNEQFF. Combining the CDR3 with reference TRBV19 and TRBJ2-1 gives the whole variable domain DGGITQSPKYLFRKEGQNVTLSCEQNLNHDAMYWYRQDPGQGLRLIYYSQIVNDFQKGDIAEGYSVSREKKESFPLTVTSAQKNPTAFYLCASSRGLGYYNEQFFGPGTRLTVL.

Note on this clone: Other DNA variants within this sample encode the same CDR3. The chain carries TRBV28 and TRBJ1-2; possible D gene TRBD1, 5 bases. CDR3 length: 12 amino acids. The germline V gene encodes CDR1 MDHEN and CDR2 SYDVKM. V dropped 9 bases and J dropped 2 bases, with 10 bases sitting between them. The CDR3 loop is CASTAGNYGYTF. For the CDR3, the DNA is TGTGCCAGTACGGCAGGGAACTATGGCTACACCTTC.

This rearrangement joins TRBV18 to TRBJ1-1; 8 nucleotides match TRBD1. The CDR3 is 15 amino acids. From germline, CDR1 is KGHSH and CDR2 LQKENI. Germline trimming cut 5 bases from V and 3 bases from J; bases unmatched to any gene: 8. CDR3 sequence: CASSSSRGPDTEAFF. In DNA form, the CDR3 reads TGTGCCAGCTCATCTAGCAGGGGGCCTGACACTGAAGCTTTCTTT.

V usage is TRBV19 and J usage is TRBJ1-2; no firm D call. There are 13 residues in the CDR3. Trimming took off 3 bases at V and 4 bases at J, with 9 bases between the two ends. In germline, CDR1 is LNHDA, CDR2 SQIVND (reference sequence). CDR3 sequence: CASSIEPFYGYTF. The CDR3 coding sequence is TGTGCCAGTAGTATCGAGCCATTCTATGGCTACACCTTC.

This sequence joins TRBV27 and TRBJ1-5, with 8 positions matching TRBD1. The CDR3 is 16 residues long. The V and J ends lost 5 bases and 4 bases, in that order; junction bases with no gene match: 10. CDR1 is MNHEY, CDR2 SMNVEV, per germline (reference sequence). The CDR3 protein is CASSPTGARRNQPQHF. CDR3 bases: TGTGCCAGCAGTCCGACAGGGGCCCGCCGGAATCAGCCCCAGCATTTT.

The V and J genes are TRBV4-2 and TRBJ2-7, with D possibly being TRBD1 (5 bases). There are 16 residues in the CDR3. The germline gives CDR1 LGHNA, CDR2 YNFKEQ. The V and J ends lost 1 base and 0 bases respectively, with 13 bases between them. The DNA of the CDR3 is TGTGCCAGCAGCCAAGGGGCAGCAGGGTACTCCTACGAGCAGTACTTC. As protein: CASSQGAAGYSYEQYF.

The chain recombines TRBV9 with TRBJ2-2; tentatively, D is TRBD2 (6 bases). Trimming took off 0 bases at V and 0 bases at J, with 6 bases between the two ends. Germline V CDR1 and CDR2: SGDLS, YYNGEE. This CDR3 has 15 residues. CDR3: CASSVAGANTGELFF. The CDR3 region has the DNA TGTGCCAGCAGCGTAGCGGGGGCGAACACCGGGGAGCTGTTTTTT. The full variable domain, its missing parts supplied by reference TRBV9 and TRBJ2-2, is DSGVTQTPKHLITATGQRVTLRCSPRSGDLSVYWYQQSLDQGLQFLIQYYNGEERAKGNILERFSAQQFPDLHSELNLSSLELGDSALYFCASSVAGANTGELFFGEGSRLTVL.

Many counts were recorded for this clone. This sequence joins TRBV7-8 and TRBJ1-5, with a tentative D call TRBD1 (5 bases). Per germline, CDR1 SGHVS and CDR2 FQNEAQ. V was trimmed by 1 base and J by 0 bases, leaving 7 bases between them. This CDR3 comprises 15 residues. CDR3 bases: TGTGCCAGCAGCTTAGTAGACAGTAGCAATCAGCCCCAGCATTTT. This translates into CASSLVDSSNQPQHF.

The chain recombines TRBV4-2 with TRBJ2-1, with TRBD1 as a possible D gene (6 bases). Trimming took 3 bases from V and 8 from J, leaving 11 bases between them. The CDR3 runs 13 residues. Germline V CDR1 and CDR2: LGHNA, YNFKEQ. The CDR3 DNA is TGTGCCAGCAGCCAGAACAGGGCCGATGAGCAGTTCTTC. This encodes CASSQNRADEQFF.

The genes are TRBV9 and TRBJ1-1, with 8 bases that match TRBD1. Germline loops: CDR1 SGDLS, CDR2 YYNGEE. V was pared by 0 bases and J by 4 bases, with 2 bases of the junction left unmatched. This CDR3 is 14 amino acids long. CDR3 coding DNA: TGTGCCAGCAGCGTAGGGACAGGGTCCACTGAAGCTTTCTTT. This translates into CASSVGTGSTEAFF.

V gene TRBV5-1 combines with J gene TRBJ1-2; 8 nucleotides line up with TRBD1. J gave up 7 bases and V 3 bases, and 8 bases lay outside the gene matches. The CDR3 length is 14 residues. The germline gives CDR1 SGHRS, CDR2 YFSETQ. CDR3 bases: TGCGCCAGCAGCTCTGGACAGGGCTCGGGTGGCTACACCTTC. Translating it yields CASSSGQGSGGYTF.

The rearrangement uses TRBV30 and TRBJ2-7; D is ambiguous. CDR3 length equals 13 residues. CDR1 GTSNPN and CDR2 SVGIG come from the germline V gene (reference sequence). Trimming shortened V by 6 bases and J by 4 bases, and 16 bases separated the two germline ends. The CDR3 here is CACHKDWRYEQYF. The CDR3 nucleotides are TGTGCCTGCCATAAGGATTGGAGATACGAGCAGTACTTC. Complete variable domain (other parts from reference TRBV30 and TRBJ2-7): SQTIHQWPATLVQPVGSPLSLECTVEGTSNPNLYWYRQAAGRGLQLLFYSVGIGQISSEVPQNLSASRPQDRQFILSSKKLLLSDSGFYLCACHKDWRYEQYFGPGTRLTVT.

J is TRBJ1-1 and V is TRBV3-1 (or the pseudogene TRBV3-2); D is unresolved. V was trimmed by 7 bases and J by 5 bases, leaving 14 bases between them. CDR3 length: 13 amino acids. Germline V lookup: CDR1 LGHDT, CDR2 YNNKEL (reference sequence). The CDR3 DNA is TGTGCCAGCAAGAGGGAGGGCGGGACTGAAGCTTTCTTT. Residues: CASKREGGTEAFF.

The V gene is TRBV28, the J gene TRBJ2-5; 9 nucleotides align to TRBD2. Germline V lookup: CDR1 MDHEN, CDR2 SYDVKM. After removal of 2 bases from V and 2 bases from J, the junction contained 3 bases not matched to a gene. There are 15 residues in the CDR3. The CDR3 DNA sequence: TGTGCCAGCAGTTTAGCGGGAGGGGGACAAGAGACCCAGTACTTC. This gives the protein CASSLAGGGQETQYF.

There are a few counts of this clone. The V gene is TRBV6-5, the J gene TRBJ1-4, with D perhaps TRBD1 (6 bases). The V gene's germline CDR1 is MNHEY and CDR2 SVGAGI. V was pared by 6 bases and J by 8 bases, with 16 bases between. This CDR3 has 14 amino acids. CDR3 sequence: CASRGTRRGEKLFF. DNA of the CDR3: TGTGCCAGCAGAGGGACACGGCGGGGGGAAAAACTGTTTTTT.